This entry features one TCR beta chain sequence. The CDR3 has 14 residues. V was clipped by 5 bases and J by 1 base, with 11 bases between them. Germline V gene lookup returns CDR1 MGHRA and CDR2 YSYEKL. This sample stems from a study of blood T cell repertoires in COVID-19. Turning to the study itself: Specimens from acute and convalescent COVID-19 originated in the United States, Italy and Spain.

TCRdb's table, derived via immunoSEQ multiplex PCR, lists solely in-frame clones and lacks some. Of 80,000 to 100,000 clones listed, 70% to 85% are singletons. Sequencing used peripheral blood. The clonotype comes from a man between 65 and 79 years old with active or convalescent COVID-19. V and J are TRBV4-1 and TRBJ1-1, with a possible D match to TRBD1 (5 bases). The CDR3 DNA is TGCGCCAGCAGCAACGGACACGGGAACACTGAAGCTTTCTTT. Translation gives CASSNGHGNTEAFF.